The TCR beta chain described here comes from a study of T cells in Graves' hyperthyroidism and ophthalmopathy. Using RNA transcripts as the source, TCR beta CDR3 regions were amplified. RT-PCR in the first round (using the HTBI primer set) targeted the TCR CDR3. One entry per CDR3 protein, called by TCRdb with MiXCR from the multiplex PCR reads. The sample carries about 540,000 distinct CDR3 sequences, 46% recorded once. Graves' hyperthyroidism qualified as stable when ophthalmopathy did not progress within 18 months. Newly diagnosed hyperthyroidism, duration under 2 months, in patients aged 18 to 65. Patients were excluded for uncontrolled infection, other autoimmune disease, pregnancy or lactation. The sample holds many counts of this clonotype. What it binds is not known. Regarding the study as a whole: Blood also carried most thyroid clonotypes expanded above 0.001.

The CDR3 loop spans 12 amino acids. The germline V gene encodes CDR1 SGDLS and CDR2 YYNGEE. Trimming cost V 3 bases and J 1 base, with 4 bases left between them. This TCR was sampled from a woman aged 18-29 years with Graves' hyperthyroidism. J is TRBJ1-2 and V is TRBV9; no clear D gene. The sequenced sample was peripheral blood or thyroid tissue (not recorded which). The CDR3 region has the DNA TGTGCCAGCAGCGGATATAACTATGGCTACACCTTC. Its protein is CASSGYNYGYTF.